This T cell receptor (beta chain) is drawn from a study of blood T cell repertoires in COVID-19. At the level of the study: T cells, B-cell-depleted T cells, or PBMCs provided the cDNA or gDNA that served as material.

CDR3 length equals 15 residues. Trimming cost V 5 bases and J 3 bases, with 13 bases left between them. Germline-derived CDR1 and CDR2 are MNHNY and SVGAGI (reference sequence). All enrollees were roughly 18 to 90 years old and from roughly 22 US areas. Before being deemed recovered, Cohort 3 donors had two negative PCRs, clearance, or symptom resolution. The repertoire was sequenced with immunoSEQ multiplex PCR; TCRdb's copy has only in-frame clones and lacks some. Among 300,000 to 450,000 clones listed, roughly 86% were seen once. The sequence derives from a young man who had recovered from COVID-19. The rearrangement uses TRBV6-6 and TRBJ1-4; D gene unclear. Material: PBMCs or T cells enriched from blood (not recorded which). The CDR3 reads CASSDQRRANEKLFF. In nucleotides, the CDR3 is TGTGCCAGCAGTGACCAGCGTCGGGCTAATGAAAAACTGTTTTTT.